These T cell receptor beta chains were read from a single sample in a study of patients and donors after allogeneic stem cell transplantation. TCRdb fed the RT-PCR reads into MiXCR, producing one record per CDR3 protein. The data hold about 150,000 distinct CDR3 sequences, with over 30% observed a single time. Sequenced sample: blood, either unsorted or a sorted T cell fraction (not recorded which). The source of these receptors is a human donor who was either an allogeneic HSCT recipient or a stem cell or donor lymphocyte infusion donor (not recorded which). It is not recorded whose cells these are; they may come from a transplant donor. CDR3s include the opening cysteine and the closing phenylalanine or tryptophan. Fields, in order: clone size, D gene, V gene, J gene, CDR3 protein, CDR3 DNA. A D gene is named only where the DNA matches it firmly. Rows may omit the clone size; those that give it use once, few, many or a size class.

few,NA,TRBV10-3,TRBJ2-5,CAISPGTFQETQYF,TGTGCCATCAGTCCCGGGACTTTCCAAGAGACCCAGTACTTC
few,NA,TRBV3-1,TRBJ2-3,CASSRRGGVSTDTQYF,TGTGCCAGCAGCCGGCGGGGTGGGGTGAGCACAGATACGCAGTATTTT
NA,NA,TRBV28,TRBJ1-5,CASSLVTDNQPQHF,TGTGCCAGCAGTTTGGTGACAGACAATCAGCCCCAGCATTTT
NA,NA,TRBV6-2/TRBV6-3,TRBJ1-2,CASSYSMDTVSGYTF,TGTGCCAGCAGTTACTCGATGGACACCGTTTCTGGCTACACCTTC
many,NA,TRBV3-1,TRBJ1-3,CASSQGGGTIYF,TGTGCCAGCAGCCAAGGAGGGGGCACCATATATTTT
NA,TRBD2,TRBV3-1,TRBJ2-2,CASSQGGGNTGELFF,TGTGCCAGCAGCCAAGGCGGGGGGAACACCGGGGAGCTGTTTTTT
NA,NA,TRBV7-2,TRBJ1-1,CASSLWGLNTEAFF,TGTGCCAGCAGCTTATGGGGTCTGAACACTGAAGCTTTCTTT
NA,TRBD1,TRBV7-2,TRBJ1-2,CASSWDRLPAGYTF,TGTGCCAGCAGCTGGGACAGGCTGCCCGCGGGCTACACCTTC
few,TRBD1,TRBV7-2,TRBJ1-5,CASSFTGTGGDQPQHF,TGTGCCAGCAGCTTTACCGGGACAGGCGGGGATCAGCCCCAGCATTTT
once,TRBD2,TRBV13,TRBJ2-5,CASSFRGTSRETQYF,TGTGCCAGCAGCTTCCGCGGGACTAGCCGGGAGACCCAGTACTTC
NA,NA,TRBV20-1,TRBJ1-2,CSASPYSYGYTF,TGCAGTGCTAGTCCGTACAGCTATGGCTACACCTTC
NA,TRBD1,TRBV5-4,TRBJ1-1,CASSLGTGGRNTEAFF,TGTGCCAGCAGCTTGGGCACAGGGGGTAGGAACACTGAAGCTTTCTTT
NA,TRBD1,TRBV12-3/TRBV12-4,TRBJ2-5,CASSNPGQLQETQYF,TGTGCCAGCAGTAACCCGGGACAGCTCCAAGAGACCCAGTACTTC
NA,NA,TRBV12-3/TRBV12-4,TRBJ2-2,CASSSGELFF,TGTGCCAGCAGTTCCGGGGAGCTGTTTTTT
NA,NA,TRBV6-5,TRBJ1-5,CASSQQKNQPQHF,TGTGCCAGCAGTCAACAGAAAAACCAGCCCCAGCATTTT
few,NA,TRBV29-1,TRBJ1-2,CSVEAGFVAGYTF,TGCAGCGTTGAAGCAGGGTTCGTTGCAGGCTACACCTTC
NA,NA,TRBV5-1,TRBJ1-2,CASSPAGCGYTF,TGCGCCAGCAGCCCAGCCGGATGCGGCTACACCTTC
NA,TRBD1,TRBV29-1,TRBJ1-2,CSVGTGSDYGYTF,TGCAGCGTGGGGACAGGGTCGGACTATGGCTACACCTTC
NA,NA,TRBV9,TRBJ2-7,CASSVGSSSYEQYF,TGTGCCAGCAGCGTAGGCTCGAGCTCCTACGAGCAGTACTTC
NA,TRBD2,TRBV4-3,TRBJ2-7,CASSQAASGAPYEQYF,TGCGCCAGCAGCCAAGCGGCTAGCGGGGCTCCCTACGAGCAGTACTTC
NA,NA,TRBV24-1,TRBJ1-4,CATSDPFESEKLFF,TGTGCCACCAGTGACCCTTTTGAAAGCGAGAAACTGTTTTTT
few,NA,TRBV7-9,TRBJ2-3,CASSLDWTGPSTDTQYF,TGTGCCAGCAGCTTAGATTGGACGGGCCCTAGCACAGATACGCAGTATTTT
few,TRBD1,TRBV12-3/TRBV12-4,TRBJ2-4,CASSTGTGGNIQYF,TGTGCCAGCAGTACCGGGACAGGGGGAAACATTCAGTACTTC
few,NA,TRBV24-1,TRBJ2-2,CATSDLRQPTNTGELFF,TGTGCCACCAGTGATTTGAGGCAGCCGACGAACACCGGGGAGCTGTTTTTT
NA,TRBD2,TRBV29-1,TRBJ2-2,CSVPTSGGSNTGELFF,TGCAGCGTCCCGACTAGCGGGGGGTCGAACACCGGGGAGCTGTTTTTT
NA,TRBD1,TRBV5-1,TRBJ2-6,CASSLAGGEANVLTF,TGCGCCAGCAGCTTGGCAGGGGGCGAGGCCAACGTCCTGACTTTC
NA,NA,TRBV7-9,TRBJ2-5,CASSLSLTGIIETQYF,TGTGCCAGCAGCTTAAGTCTCACGGGGATAATTGAGACCCAGTACTTC
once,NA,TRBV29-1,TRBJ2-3,CSVAGHSTDTQYF,TGCAGCGTAGCGGGACATAGCACAGATACGCAGTATTTT
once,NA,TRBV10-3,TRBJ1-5,CAISMTPDGDNQPQHF,TGTGCCATCAGCATGACGCCGGACGGAGACAATCAGCCCCAGCATTTT
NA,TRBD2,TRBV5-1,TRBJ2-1,CASSTLGLAIDEQFF,TGCGCCAGCAGCACGTTGGGACTAGCGATCGATGAGCAGTTCTTC
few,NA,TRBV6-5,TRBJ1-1,CASSYWGGGSNTEAFF,TGTGCCAGCAGTTATTGGGGCGGGGGATCGAACACTGAAGCTTTCTTT
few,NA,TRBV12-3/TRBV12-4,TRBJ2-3,CASSMIDRTDTQYF,TGTGCCAGCAGTATGATAGATCGCACAGATACGCAGTATTTT
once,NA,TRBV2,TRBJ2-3,CASSVYQGIDTQYF,TGTGCCAGCAGTGTATATCAGGGGATAGATACGCAGTATTTT
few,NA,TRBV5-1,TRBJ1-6,CASSLAGVSPLHF,TGCGCCAGCAGCTTGGCCGGGGTGTCACCCCTCCACTTT
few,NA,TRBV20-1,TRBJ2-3,CSARPGLGTDTQYF,TGCAGTGCTAGACCCGGGTTGGGTACAGATACGCAGTATTTT
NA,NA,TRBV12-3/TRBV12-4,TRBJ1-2,CASTPSGYGYTF,TGTGCCAGCACCCCCAGTGGGTATGGCTACACCTTC
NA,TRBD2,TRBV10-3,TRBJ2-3,CAKTGTSPIPDTQYF,TGTGCCAAAACCGGGACTAGCCCGATCCCAGATACGCAGTATTTT
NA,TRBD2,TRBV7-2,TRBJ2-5,CASSLMGLAAQTQYF,TGTGCCAGCAGCTTAATGGGACTAGCGGCCCAGACCCAGTACTTC
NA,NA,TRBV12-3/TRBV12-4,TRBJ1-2,CASSLPYTF,TGTGCCAGCAGTCTCCCATACACCTTC
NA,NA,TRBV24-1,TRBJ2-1,CATSDLAGTYNEQFF,TGTGCCACCAGTGATTTGGCAGGGACCTACAATGAGCAGTTCTTC
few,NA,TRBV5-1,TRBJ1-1,CASSLGVPRRVNTEAFF,TGCGCCAGCAGCTTAGGCGTGCCTCGACGGGTGAACACTGAAGCTTTCTTT
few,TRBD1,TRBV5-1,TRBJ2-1,CASSLGQGGNEQFF,TGCGCCAGCAGCTTGGGACAGGGGGGAAATGAGCAGTTCTTC
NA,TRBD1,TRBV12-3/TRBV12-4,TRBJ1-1,CASRPSGGTEAFF,TGTGCCAGCAGACCCTCAGGGGGCACTGAAGCTTTCTTT
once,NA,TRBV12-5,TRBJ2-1,CASGTYNEQFF,TGTGCTAGTGGAACGTACAATGAGCAGTTCTTC
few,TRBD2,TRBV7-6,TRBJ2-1,CASSLGPPTSGGVNEQFF,TGTGCCAGCAGCTTAGGCCCCCCTACTAGCGGGGGCGTGAATGAGCAGTTCTTC
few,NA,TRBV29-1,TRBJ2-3,CSVASDNTDTQYF,TGCAGCGTTGCCTCAGATAACACAGATACGCAGTATTTT
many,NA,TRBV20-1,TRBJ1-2,CSAPTGNYGYTF,TGCAGTGCTCCTACAGGGAACTATGGCTACACCTTC
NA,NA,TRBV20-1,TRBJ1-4,CSARWGENEKLFF,TGCAGTGCTAGATGGGGCGAGAATGAAAAACTGTTTTTT
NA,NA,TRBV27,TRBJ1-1,CASSFKAPPDTEAFF,TGTGCCAGCAGTTTTAAGGCCCCCCCGGACACTGAAGCTTTCTTT
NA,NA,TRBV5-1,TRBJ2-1,CASSPDQLGSYNEQFF,TGCGCCAGCAGCCCGGACCAGCTGGGCTCCTACAATGAGCAGTTCTTC